The 27 T cell receptor beta chains below all came from one sample that was sequenced in a study of T cells after yellow fever vaccination. TCRdb re-analysed the 5' RACE reads in MiXCR, keeping a single row per CDR3 protein. Of 200,000 to 300,000 distinct CDR3 sequences listed, about 3.5% are singletons. Material: PBMCs, obtained 15 days after the yellow fever booster vaccination. Receptors originate from a man younger than 30 who received the YFV17D yellow fever vaccine.

This clonotype was seen just once. This chain joins TRBV19 and TRBJ2-3; TRBD2 aligns across 12 bases. Germline V gene sequence: CDR1 LNHDA, CDR2 SQIVND (reference sequence). Trimming at V came to 4 bases and at J to 2 bases, leaving 4 bases not matched to a gene. This CDR3 is 16 amino acids long. CDR3: CASSTLAGGDTDTQYF. The CDR3 nucleotides are TGTGCCAGTAGTACCCTAGCGGGGGGGGACACAGATACGCAGTATTTT.

There are many counts of this clonotype. This rearrangement joins TRBV20-1 to TRBJ2-2; D is unresolved. Germline assignment: CDR1 DFQATT and CDR2 SNEGSKA (reference sequence). The CDR3 covers 14 residues. Deletions cut 3 bases from V and 1 base from J, with 9 bases between. CDR3 DNA: TGCAGTGCTAGGGCCCAAGGGAACACCGGGGAGCTGTTTTTT. It is translated as CSARAQGNTGELFF.

This clonotype was found many times. The V gene is TRBV7-6, the J gene TRBJ2-7; 7 bases map to TRBD2. This CDR3 comprises 13 residues. The V and J ends lost 5 bases and 6 bases, in that order; junction bases with no gene match: 7. Per germline, CDR1 SGHVS and CDR2 FNYEAQ. The CDR3 nucleotides read TGTGCCAGCAGCCCCGGGGGGAGGGTCGAGCAGTACTTC. Translating it yields CASSPGGRVEQYF. Supplemented by reference TRBV7-6 and TRBJ2-7, the full variable domain reads GAGVSQSPRYKVTKRGQDVALRCDPISGHVSLYWYRQALGQGPEFLTYFNYEAQQDKSGLPNDRFSAERPEGSISTLTIQRTEQRDSAMYRCASSPGGRVEQYFGPGTRLTVT.

This clonotype was recorded many times. The CDR3 loop is CASINGVDGYEQYF. The CDR3 DNA sequence: TGTGCCAGCATTAACGGAGTCGATGGCTACGAGCAGTACTTC. The chain is built from TRBV6-1 and TRBJ2-7; D gene uncertain. The V end was cut by 7 bases, the J end by 3 bases, with 16 bases between. The CDR3 is made up of 14 amino acids. Per the germline V gene, CDR1 is MNHNS and CDR2 is SASEGT.

This clonotype has a count of ten or more. This chain links TRBV6-5 with TRBJ2-4; a possible D gene is TRBD1 (6 bases). CDR3 length equals 15 residues. Germline CDR1 MNHEY, CDR2 SVGAGI. V lost 0 bases, J lost 8 bases, and 14 bases lay in between. This CDR3 reads CASSYSGSKGDIQYF. DNA for the CDR3: TGTGCCAGCAGTTACTCAGGGTCCAAGGGGGACATTCAGTACTTC.

This clonotype was seen many times. The chain combines TRBV5-5 with TRBJ2-1; D ambiguous. The length of the CDR3 is 17 residues. Germline V gives CDR1 SGHKS, CDR2 YYEKEE (reference sequence). Trimming removed 0 bases from V and 4 bases from J, with 17 bases in between. Here the CDR3 DNA reads TGTGCCAGCAGCTTGGAGGATCTTCCCTTATTTTACAATGAGCAGTTCTTC. This translates into CASSLEDLPLFYNEQFF.

This clonotype came up many times. The chain employs TRBV5-1 and TRBJ1-1; D is possibly TRBD1 (5 bases). This CDR3 contains 15 residues. The ends were cut back, 5 bases at V and 4 bases at J, with 18 bases in the middle. The germline V gene has CDR1 SGHRS and CDR2 YFSETQ. The CDR3 coding sequence is TGCGCCAGCAGGTCGGCGGGGGACTCGGGCACTGAAGCTTTCTTT. It yields the protein CASRSAGDSGTEAFF. The full variable domain, completed using reference TRBV5-1 and TRBJ1-1, is KAGVTQTPRYLIKTRGQQVTLSCSPISGHRSVSWYQQTPGQGLQFLFEYFSETQRNKGNFPGRFSGRQFSNSRSEMNVSTLELGDSALYLCASRSAGDSGTEAFFGQGTRLTVV.

This clonotype has at least ten counts. V and J are TRBV7-2 and TRBJ1-1, with 7 positions matching TRBD1. V lost 5 bases, J lost 4 bases, and 7 bases stayed unmatched. Germline CDR1 and CDR2: SGHTA and FQGNSA. This CDR3 comprises 14 residues. The CDR3 protein is CASSRDRFFTEAFF. CDR3 nucleotide sequence: TGTGCCAGCAGCCGGGACAGATTTTTCACTGAAGCTTTCTTT.

This clonotype was detected a few times. The V and J genes are TRBV4-3 and TRBJ1-2, with D possibly being TRBD1 (5 bases). This CDR3 comprises 15 residues. V gave up 0 bases and J gave up 3 bases, with 11 bases separating them. CDR1 LGHNA and CDR2 YSLEER come from the germline V gene. The CDR3 is CASSQDRMGDYGYTF. For the CDR3, the DNA is TGCGCCAGCAGCCAAGATCGTATGGGGGACTATGGCTACACCTTC.

This clonotype has a count of ten or more. The chain recombines TRBV7-2 with TRBJ2-7; the D gene is possibly TRBD2 (6 bases). Germline V gene lookup returns CDR1 SGHTA and CDR2 FQGNSA. There are 14 residues in the CDR3. Trimming cost V 5 bases and J 3 bases, with 14 bases left between them. DNA of the CDR3: TGTGCCAGCAGCCTTTTAGCGGTGGGCTACGAGCAGTACTTC. Translation gives CASSLLAVGYEQYF.

This clonotype showed up many times. The rearrangement joins TRBV5-1 to TRBJ1-1, with 7 bases matching TRBD1. J gave up 0 bases and V 3 bases, and 5 bases lay outside the gene matches. CDR3 length: 15 amino acids. Germline V gene lookup returns CDR1 SGHRS and CDR2 YFSETQ. The CDR3 sequence: CASSSYRGMNTEAFF. The CDR3 DNA follows: TGCGCCAGCAGCTCTTACAGGGGAATGAACACTGAAGCTTTCTTT.

This clonotype was seen repeatedly, ten times or more. The genes are TRBV10-3 and TRBJ1-2, with a weak D call TRBD1 (6 bases). The CDR3 totals 11 residues. Trimming shortened V by 8 bases and J by 4 bases, and 8 bases separated the two germline ends. Germline values: CDR1 ENHRY, CDR2 SYGVKD. The DNA of the CDR3 is TGTGCCATCTCGACAGGCTATGGCTACACCTTC. This encodes CAISTGYGYTF.

This clonotype was detected many times. This chain uses TRBV7-9 with TRBJ1-1; D not certain. Deletions cut 6 bases from V and 5 bases from J, with 13 bases between. This CDR3 has 13 residues. Germline V lookup: CDR1 SEHNR, CDR2 FQNEAQ (reference sequence). The CDR3 DNA reads as TGTGCCAGCAGGTCTTACGCCGCAACTGAAGCTTTCTTT. Its protein product is CASRSYAATEAFF.

This clonotype appeared many times. The rearrangement joins TRBV20-1 to TRBJ2-2; D is ambiguous. The CDR3 has 14 amino acids. Germline loops: CDR1 DFQATT, CDR2 SNEGSKA (reference sequence). V lost 1 base, J lost 0 bases, and 6 bases lay in between. For the CDR3, the DNA is TGCAGTGCTAGAGCCGGACCGAACACCGGGGAGCTGTTTTTT. Residues: CSARAGPNTGELFF.

This clonotype came up many times. The chain couples TRBV7-2 to TRBJ1-2, with D possibly being TRBD1 (5 bases). V was shortened by 3 bases and J by 1 base, with 15 bases between the two germline ends. This CDR3 spans 16 amino acids. Germline V CDR1 and CDR2: SGHTA, FQGNSA. This CDR3 reads CASSFAGRGNNYGYTF. CDR3 bases: TGTGCCAGCAGCTTTGCTGGGAGGGGTAATAACTATGGCTACACCTTC.

This clonotype came up many times. CDR3 nucleotide sequence: TGTGCCAGCATGAGAACGACAGTGAACACTGAAGCTTTCTTT. Residues: CASMRTTVNTEAFF. The chain links TRBV2 to TRBJ1-1; weak D call: TRBD1 (5 bases). The CDR3 contains 14 residues. Trimming left V 7 bases short and J 0 bases short, with 12 bases between. CDR1 SNHLY and CDR2 FYNNEI come from the germline V gene. Based on the CDR3 plus reference TRBV2 and TRBJ1-1, the full variable domain is EPEVTQTPSHQVTQMGQEVILRCVPISNHLYFYWYRQILGQKVEFLVSFYNNEISEKSEIFDDQFSVERPDGSNFTLKIRSTKLEDSAMYFCASMRTTVNTEAFFGQGTRLTVV.

This clonotype was recorded many times. The chain employs TRBV4-3 and TRBJ2-5; D is undetermined. This CDR3 comprises 14 residues. Germline V gives CDR1 LGHNA, CDR2 YSLEER. The germline V and J ends were trimmed by 5 bases and 1 base, with 11 bases remaining between them. The CDR3 spells CASSSLGSQETQYF. The CDR3 coding sequence is TGCGCCAGCAGCTCCCTGGGCAGCCAAGAGACCCAGTACTTC.

This clonotype was seen at least ten times. The chain recombines TRBV6-5 with TRBJ2-7, with 7 bases matching TRBD1. The CDR3 consists of 15 residues. Germline-derived CDR1 and CDR2 are MNHEY and SVGAGI. Germline trimming cut 6 bases from V and 0 bases from J; bases unmatched to any gene: 8. The CDR3 coding sequence is TGTGCCAGCAGCTCCAATTACAGGGGCTCCTACGAGCAGTACTTC. As protein: CASSSNYRGSYEQYF.

This clonotype occurred many times. The chain links TRBV24-1 to TRBJ1-1; a weak D match, TRBD1 (6 bases). The CDR3 is made up of 15 amino acids. Germline V gives CDR1 KGHDR, CDR2 SFDVKD. V was trimmed by 4 bases and J by 4 bases, leaving 15 bases between them. CDR3 in amino acids: CATSDPGHGATEAFF. The DNA for the CDR3 is TGTGCCACCAGTGACCCGGGACACGGGGCCACTGAAGCTTTCTTT.

This clonotype has ten or more counts. The V and J genes are TRBV7-6 and TRBJ2-3, with no clear D. Germline V lookup: CDR1 SGHVS, CDR2 FNYEAQ. Trimming removed 5 bases from V and 5 bases from J, with 17 bases in between. The CDR3 is made up of 15 amino acids. DNA for the CDR3: TGTGCCAGCAGCCTTCTACCCCTCCTGGGAGATACGCAGTATTTT. It is translated as CASSLLPLLGDTQYF.

This clonotype occurred many times. This sequence joins TRBV7-3 and TRBJ1-3; D gene uncertain. The CDR3 totals 12 residues. Germline-derived CDR1 and CDR2 are SGHTA and FQGTGA. V was shortened by 11 bases and J by 2 bases, with 10 bases between the two germline ends. CDR3 region: CAFYPAGNTIYF. In DNA form, the CDR3 reads TGTGCCTTCTACCCGGCTGGAAACACCATATATTTT.

This clonotype was recorded many times. The chain combines TRBV7-2 with TRBJ2-3; TRBD2 matches 13 bases. Germline V lookup: CDR1 SGHTA, CDR2 FQGNSA. The CDR3 consists of 17 residues. V shed 5 bases and J 2 bases; nucleotides not matched to a gene: 7. The DNA for the CDR3 is TGTGCCAGCAGCCTGGGACTAGCGGGGTCCACCACAGATACGCAGTATTTT. Protein: CASSLGLAGSTTDTQYF.

This clonotype was seen at least ten times. The gene calls are TRBV5-1 and TRBJ2-1, with 10 bases fitting TRBD2. Trimming cost V 0 bases and J 1 base; bases outside gene matches: 13. Germline V gene lookup returns CDR1 SGHRS and CDR2 YFSETQ. The CDR3 has 20 amino acids. The CDR3 loop is CASSLAFLAGAPMSYNEQFF. Written as DNA, the CDR3 is TGCGCCAGCAGCTTGGCTTTCCTAGCGGGGGCTCCCATGTCCTACAATGAGCAGTTCTTC.

There are many counts of this clonotype. Here the CDR3 reads CASSLAPGQLVPLAKNIQYF. The CDR3 DNA reads TGTGCCAGCAGCTTAGCGCCGGGACAGCTCGTGCCCCTAGCCAAAAACATTCAGTACTTC. The chain combines TRBV7-2 with TRBJ2-4; 7 bases match TRBD1. Germline V CDR1 and CDR2: SGHTA, FQGNSA. CDR3 size: 20 residues. V gave up 0 bases and J gave up 0 bases; unmatched junction bases: 14. The full variable domain, in which reference TRBV7-2 and TRBJ2-4 provide the parts outside the CDR3, is GAGVSQSPSNKVTEKGKDVELRCDPISGHTALYWYRQSLGQGLEFLIYFQGNSAPDKSGLPSDRFSAERTGGSVSTLTIQRTQQEDSAVYLCASSLAPGQLVPLAKNIQYFGAGTRLSVL.

This clonotype showed up many times. The chain recombines TRBV19 with TRBJ1-5, with 8 bases fitting TRBD1. Germline CDR1 and CDR2: LNHDA and SQIVND (reference sequence). The length of the CDR3 is 15 residues. V lost 6 bases to trimming and J lost 6 bases; unmatched junction nucleotides: 10. This CDR3 reads CASSNRGGWVQPQHF. The CDR3 nucleotides read TGTGCCAGTAGCAACAGGGGGGGATGGGTTCAGCCCCAGCATTTT.

This clonotype was found many times. The chain recombines TRBV18 with TRBJ2-1; the D gene is possibly TRBD1 (6 bases). V lost 0 bases to trimming and J lost 7 bases, with 16 bases between them. Germline lookup yields CDR1 KGHSH and CDR2 LQKENI. CDR3 length: 16 residues. CDR3 loop: CASSPPSTGRKNEQFF. In DNA form, the CDR3 reads TGTGCCAGCTCACCACCTAGCACAGGGAGAAAGAATGAGCAGTTCTTC.

This clonotype showed up many times. The J gene is TRBJ1-2, the V gene TRBV12-3 or TRBV12-4, with TRBD1 as a possible D gene (5 bases). Trimming removed 8 bases at V and 5 bases at J, with 18 bases between. CDR3 size: 14 residues. The CDR3 is CASSLTGGTYGYTF. The CDR3 DNA is TGTGCCAGCTCACTAACAGGCGGGACTTATGGCTACACCTTC.